These 29 T cell receptor beta chains came from one sample sequenced in a study of technical replicates of blood from several donors. The method was immunoSEQ multiplex PCR; TCRdb's version includes in-frame clones alone and lacks a portion of them. Of some 80,000 clones detected, 95% to 97% appear once; the ten largest clones hold under 0.4%. Sequencing used T cells isolated from PBMCs. The origin of the receptors is a human donor in good health.

This sequence joins TRBV6-5 and TRBJ2-7, with a possible D match to TRBD1 (6 bases). From germline, CDR1 is MNHEY and CDR2 SVGAGI. The CDR3 spans 16 residues. The germline V and J ends were trimmed by 0 bases and 2 bases, with 14 bases remaining between them. CDR3: CASSYSVDSPTYEQYF. The CDR3 DNA is TGTGCCAGCAGTTACTCGGTGGACAGCCCAACCTACGAGCAGTACTTC.

The chain links TRBV15 to TRBJ2-1; TRBD1 matches at 9 bases. V trimming: 5 bases; J trimming: 7 bases; junction bases outside the gene matches: 6. This CDR3 region has 14 residues. Germline V gene sequence: CDR1 LNHNV, CDR2 YYDKDF (reference sequence). The CDR3 region is CATSPLDRGNEQFF. CDR3 bases: TGTGCCACCAGCCCACTCGACAGGGGGAATGAGCAGTTCTTC.

J is TRBJ1-5 and V is TRBV11-2; no clear D. The V end was cut by 4 bases, the J end by 4 bases, with 8 bases between. This CDR3 comprises 13 residues. The germline CDR1 and CDR2 sequences are SGHAT and FQNNGV. This chain's CDR3 is CASSSRGNQPQHF. The CDR3 bases are TGTGCCAGCAGCTCGAGAGGTAATCAGCCCCAGCATTTT.

This chain uses TRBV7-2 with TRBJ1-1; TRBD1 agrees at 8 bases. CDR1 is SGHTA, CDR2 FQGNSA, per germline. The CDR3 totals 15 residues. V dropped 2 bases and J dropped 0; count of bases not matched to a gene: 2. CDR3 nucleotide sequence: TGTGCCAGCAGCTTAAGGACAGGGTTGAACACTGAAGCTTTCTTT. Protein sequence: CASSLRTGLNTEAFF.

V gene TRBV7-2 combines with J gene TRBJ2-7, with D possibly matching TRBD2 (5 bases). Germline V gene data show CDR1 as SGHTA and CDR2 as FQGNSA. This CDR3 is 13 amino acids long. The V end was cut by 1 base, the J end by 2 bases, with 6 bases between. The CDR3 here is CASSLGGPYEQYF. DNA for the CDR3: TGTGCCAGCAGCTTAGGCGGGCCCTACGAGCAGTACTTC.

This chain connects TRBV19 to TRBJ1-1; the D is unclear. Germline V gives CDR1 LNHDA, CDR2 SQIVND (reference sequence). V was clipped by 1 base and J by 5 bases, with 11 bases between them. The CDR3 has 14 amino acids. The CDR3 DNA is TGTGCCAGTAGTATAGGTGTCGGGGTGACTGAAGCTTTCTTT. Amino acid sequence: CASSIGVGVTEAFF.

The genes are TRBV6-1 and TRBJ2-1; D is possibly TRBD2 (5 bases). Germline CDR1 reads MNHNS; CDR2 reads SASEGT. This CDR3 spans 13 amino acids. V was pared by 6 bases and J by 9 bases, with 15 bases between. CDR3 bases: TGTGCCAGCAGATTTTACGGGATCTTTGAGCAGTTCTTC. Amino acids: CASRFYGIFEQFF.

The chain is built from TRBV4-3 and TRBJ2-3, with 7 bases lining up with TRBD2. J was trimmed by 6 bases and V by 0 bases; bases with no gene match: 6. The V gene's germline CDR1 is LGHNA and CDR2 YSLEER. The CDR3 is made up of 15 amino acids. CDR3 residues: CASSQDGLGRDTQYF. The CDR3 DNA sequence: TGCGCCAGCAGCCAAGATGGACTAGGGAGGGATACGCAGTATTTT.

The chain carries TRBV2 and TRBJ2-7; 7 nucleotides match TRBD2. V gave up 4 bases and J gave up 0 bases; unmatched junction bases: 3. CDR1 and CDR2 (germline): SNHLY, FYNNEI. The CDR3 runs to 14 residues. CDR3 in amino acids: CASSGDYNSYEQYF. The CDR3, as DNA: TGTGCCAGCAGTGGGGACTACAACTCCTACGAGCAGTACTTC.

The chain has TRBV7-9 and TRBJ2-7; unclear D gene. In germline, CDR1 is SEHNR, CDR2 FQNEAQ (reference sequence). V gave up 5 bases and J gave up 0 bases, with 8 bases separating them. The CDR3 runs to 13 residues. The CDR3 nucleotides read TGTGCCAGCAGCGCGCCGCGCTCCTACGAGCAGTACTTC. Translated: CASSAPRSYEQYF.

The J gene is TRBJ2-1, the V gene TRBV6-1; D might be TRBD1 (5 bases). Germline loops: CDR1 MNHNS, CDR2 SASEGT. This CDR3 has 12 amino acids. Trimming removed 11 bases at V and 7 bases at J, with 15 bases between. CDR3 residues: CAHWGSINEQFF. The CDR3, as DNA: TGTGCCCACTGGGGCTCGATAAATGAGCAGTTCTTC.

The chain uses TRBV2 and TRBJ2-7; the match to TRBD2 covers 8 bases. This CDR3 comprises 14 residues. Germline loops: CDR1 SNHLY, CDR2 FYNNEI. J lost 0 bases, V lost 6 bases, and 4 bases had no gene match. The CDR3, as DNA: TGTGCCAGCAGAAACGGACTAGCCTCCTACGAGCAGTACTTC. This codes for CASRNGLASYEQYF.

The chain couples TRBV6-6 to TRBJ2-5; D gene uncertain. Per germline, CDR1 MNHNY and CDR2 SVGAGI (reference sequence). There are 14 residues in the CDR3. V dropped 3 bases and J dropped 2 bases, with 10 bases sitting between them. The CDR3: CASSYGGSQETQYF. Here the CDR3 DNA reads TGTGCCAGCAGTTATGGCGGAAGTCAAGAGACCCAGTACTTC.

This clone was observed a few times. The V call is TRBV9, the J call TRBJ1-2, with 12 bases lining up with TRBD1. CDR1 and CDR2 from the germline V gene are SGDLS and YYNGEE. This CDR3 is built from 15 residues. The V gene end was trimmed by 3 bases and the J gene end by 6 bases; junction bases not matched to a gene: 6. CDR3 region: CASSDTGTGGDGYTF. DNA of the CDR3: TGTGCCAGCAGCGATACCGGGACAGGGGGCGATGGCTACACCTTC.

The genes are TRBV5-5 and TRBJ1-5; 9 positions agree with TRBD1. This CDR3 has 16 amino acids. J gave up 3 bases and V 2 bases, and 6 bases lay outside the gene matches. CDR1 is SGHKS and CDR2 is YYEKEE in the germline V gene (reference sequence). The CDR3 reads CASSFSGTGINQPQHF. In DNA form, the CDR3 reads TGTGCCAGCAGCTTTTCCGGGACAGGGATCAATCAGCCCCAGCATTTT.

V is TRBV7-2 and J is TRBJ2-3; 10 positions agree with TRBD2. The CDR3 length is 15 residues. CDR1 and CDR2 from the germline V gene are SGHTA and FQGNSA. J gave up 4 bases and V 3 bases, and 4 bases lay outside the gene matches. In DNA, the CDR3 is TGTGCCAGCAGCTTGGTAGCGGGAGGAGCAGATACGCAGTATTTT. Translated, it gives CASSLVAGGADTQYF.

The count of this clone is one. This rearrangement joins TRBV19 to TRBJ1-5, with D possibly TRBD1 on 6 matching bases. This CDR3 is built from 13 residues. V dropped 10 bases and J dropped 4 bases, with 14 bases sitting between them. Germline V CDR1 and CDR2: LNHDA, SQIVND (reference sequence). CDR3 in amino acids: CATDRDKNQPQHF. The CDR3 bases are TGTGCCACCGACCGGGACAAGAATCAGCCCCAGCATTTT.

The chain carries TRBV13 and TRBJ2-7; 7 bases are a match to TRBD1. This CDR3 spans 13 amino acids. The ends lost 5 bases at V and 4 bases at J; junction bases unmatched: 5. Germline CDR1 reads PRHDT; CDR2 reads FYEKMQ (reference sequence). The CDR3 coding sequence is TGTGCCAGCAGCAACTTCAGGGGGTACGAGCAGTACTTC. This codes for CASSNFRGYEQYF.

Concerning this clone: One end of the junction varies from germline; a read error may be responsible. The genes are TRBV4-1 and TRBJ1-1, with 7 bases identical to TRBD1. CDR3 length equals 19 residues. In germline, CDR1 is MGHRA, CDR2 YSYEKL. Here the CDR3 reads CASSQGMQGGGQVSVLATF. In DNA, the CDR3 is TGCGCCAGCAGCCAAGGTATGCAAGGGGGAGGACAGGTATCGGTCTTAGCGACTTTT.

This chain connects TRBV11-2 to TRBJ2-7, with TRBD2 matching 7 bases. CDR1 is SGHAT and CDR2 is FQNNGV in the germline V gene. CDR3 length equals 14 residues. With 1 base clipped from V and 2 bases from J, the junction kept 2 bases outside the gene matches. CDR3 sequence (DNA): TGTGCCAGCAGCTTAGTCGGACTAGCCTACGAGCAGTACTTC. It codes for CASSLVGLAYEQYF.

This chain joins TRBV15 and TRBJ2-5; D possibly corresponds to TRBD2 (6 bases). This CDR3 comprises 13 residues. CDR1 and CDR2 (germline): LNHNV, YYDKDF (reference sequence). Trimming removed 3 bases at V and 1 base at J, with 6 bases between. CDR3 loop: CATSRGLQETQYF. Written as DNA, the CDR3 is TGTGCCACCAGCAGGGGACTCCAAGAGACCCAGTACTTC.

This chain links TRBV19 with TRBJ1-1; the D is unclear. V lost 8 bases, J lost 0 bases, and 13 bases lay in between. The length of the CDR3 is 14 residues. CDR1 LNHDA and CDR2 SQIVND come from the germline V gene (reference sequence). The DNA of the CDR3 is TGTGCCAGTGGAACAGCGGGCATGAACACTGAAGCTTTCTTT. Its protein product is CASGTAGMNTEAFF.

The V gene is TRBV4-2, the J gene TRBJ2-2, with 7 bases that match TRBD2. The CDR3 has 16 amino acids. J was trimmed by 4 bases and V by 3 bases; bases with no gene match: 8. Germline values: CDR1 LGHNA, CDR2 YNFKEQ. For the CDR3, the DNA is TGTGCCAGCAGCCATCCAGCGGGACGTGTCACCGGGGAGCTGTTTTTT. Amino acids: CASSHPAGRVTGELFF.

This clone occurred once. The chain joins TRBV28 to TRBJ1-5; possibly TRBD1 for D (5 bases). V gave up 4 bases and J gave up 4 bases, with 5 bases separating them. The CDR3 length is 12 residues. Germline values: CDR1 MDHEN, CDR2 SYDVKM. The DNA for the CDR3 is TGTGCCAGCAGTTCAGGGAATCAGCCCCAGCATTTT. It is translated as CASSSGNQPQHF.

V gene TRBV19 combines with J gene TRBJ2-5; TRBD1 agrees at 9 bases. The J segment lost 5 bases and the V segment lost 5 bases, leaving 6 bases of the junction unmatched. The germline V gene has CDR1 LNHDA and CDR2 SQIVND (reference sequence). This CDR3 region has 14 residues. CDR3 in DNA: TGTGCCAGTAGTTGGGACAGGGAGAGGGAGACCCAGTACTTC. Amino acid sequence: CASSWDRERETQYF.

The chain joins TRBV5-1 to TRBJ2-5, with 8 bases matching TRBD2. The ends lost 0 bases at V and 5 bases at J; junction bases unmatched: 3. The CDR3 consists of 14 residues. Germline V lookup: CDR1 SGHRS, CDR2 YFSETQ. The CDR3: CASSLEREWETQYF. The CDR3 nucleotides read TGCGCCAGCAGCTTGGAGCGGGAGTGGGAGACCCAGTACTTC.

The rearrangement uses TRBV7-2 and TRBJ2-5; perhaps TRBD2 as D (6 bases). CDR1 and CDR2 (germline): SGHTA, FQGNSA. Trimming left V 1 base short and J 3 bases short, with 9 bases between. This CDR3 has 14 residues. The CDR3 nucleotides are TGTGCCAGCAGCTTAGTGGGAGGTAAAGAGACCCAGTACTTC. Translated: CASSLVGGKETQYF.

This chain joins TRBV4-3 and TRBJ2-7; the D is unclear. This CDR3 has 15 amino acids. With 1 base removed from V and 0 bases from J, the gap between germline ends came to 10 bases. CDR1 is LGHNA and CDR2 is YSLEER in the germline V gene. The CDR3 nucleotides read TGCGCCAGCAGCCAAGGCGATCAAGACTCCTACGAGCAGTACTTC. It codes for CASSQGDQDSYEQYF.

The chain combines TRBV19 with TRBJ2-2; a possible D gene is TRBD1 (6 bases). CDR1 and CDR2 (germline): LNHDA, SQIVND (reference sequence). The CDR3 has 14 residues. Trimming stripped 4 bases from V and 9 bases from J, with 15 bases between. CDR3 residues: CASSTQGQSRELFF. The CDR3 DNA is TGTGCCAGTAGTACCCAGGGACAAAGCAGGGAGCTGTTTTTT.